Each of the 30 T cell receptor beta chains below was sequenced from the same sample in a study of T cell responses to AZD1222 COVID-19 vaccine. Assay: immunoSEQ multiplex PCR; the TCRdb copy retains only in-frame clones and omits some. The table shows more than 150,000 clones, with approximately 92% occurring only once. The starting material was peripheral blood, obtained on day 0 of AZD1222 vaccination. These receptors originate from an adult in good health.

The DNA of the CDR3 is TGCGCCAGCAGCCCCCGGACGGATGGCCTAGATACGCAGTATTTT. It yields the protein CASSPRTDGLDTQYF. V gene TRBV5-1 combines with J gene TRBJ2-3; D is uncertain. V lost 4 bases and J lost 5, with 17 bases in between. CDR1 SGHRS and CDR2 YFSETQ come from the germline V gene. This CDR3 comprises 15 residues.

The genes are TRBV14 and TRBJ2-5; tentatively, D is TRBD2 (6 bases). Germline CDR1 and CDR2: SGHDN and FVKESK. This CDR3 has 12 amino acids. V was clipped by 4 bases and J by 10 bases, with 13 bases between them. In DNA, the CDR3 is TGTGCCAGCAGCCCCTTGGGGACTCGCCAGTACTTC. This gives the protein CASSPLGTRQYF.

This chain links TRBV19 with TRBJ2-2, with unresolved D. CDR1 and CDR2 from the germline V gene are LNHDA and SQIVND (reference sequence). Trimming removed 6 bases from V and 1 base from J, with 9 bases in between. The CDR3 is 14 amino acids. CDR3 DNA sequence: TGTGCCAGTAGCGAGGTCGGGAACACCGGGGAGCTGTTTTTT. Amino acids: CASSEVGNTGELFF.

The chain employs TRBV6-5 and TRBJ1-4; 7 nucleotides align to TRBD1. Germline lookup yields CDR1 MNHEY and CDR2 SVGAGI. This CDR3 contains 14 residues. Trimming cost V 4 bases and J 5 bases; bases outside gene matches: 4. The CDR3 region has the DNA TGTGCCAGCAGTTCACCGGGACAGAATGAAAAACTGTTTTTT. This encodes CASSSPGQNEKLFF.

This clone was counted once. The CDR3 spells CASSMGQGTYEQYF. The DNA of the CDR3 is TGTGCCAGCAGTATGGGACAGGGAACCTACGAGCAGTACTTC. This chain connects TRBV2 to TRBJ2-7, with 9 bases that match TRBD1. V was pared by 5 bases and J by 2 bases, with 4 bases of the junction left unmatched. This CDR3 contains 14 residues. CDR1 is SNHLY, CDR2 FYNNEI, per germline. Full variable domain (missing parts from reference TRBV2 and TRBJ2-7): EPEVTQTPSHQVTQMGQEVILRCVPISNHLYFYWYRQILGQKVEFLVSFYNNEISEKSEIFDDQFSVERPDGSNFTLKIRSTKLEDSAMYFCASSMGQGTYEQYFGPGTRLTVT.

The CDR3 here is CASSSLRDFPHPNEQFF. CDR3 bases: TGTGCCAGCAGCTCCCTAAGGGACTTTCCCCACCCCAATGAGCAGTTCTTC. The V gene is TRBV7-2, the J gene TRBJ2-1; perhaps TRBD2 as D (6 bases). Deletions cut 4 bases from V and 6 bases from J, with 22 bases between. The germline V gene has CDR1 SGHTA and CDR2 FQGNSA. This CDR3 region has 17 residues.

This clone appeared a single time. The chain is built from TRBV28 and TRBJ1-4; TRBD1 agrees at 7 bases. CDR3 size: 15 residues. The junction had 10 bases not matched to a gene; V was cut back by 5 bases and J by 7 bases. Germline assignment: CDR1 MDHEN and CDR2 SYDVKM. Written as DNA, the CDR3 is TGTGCCAGCAGTCCCGGGACAGTCTCAGGTGAAAAACTGTTTTTT. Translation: CASSPGTVSGEKLFF.

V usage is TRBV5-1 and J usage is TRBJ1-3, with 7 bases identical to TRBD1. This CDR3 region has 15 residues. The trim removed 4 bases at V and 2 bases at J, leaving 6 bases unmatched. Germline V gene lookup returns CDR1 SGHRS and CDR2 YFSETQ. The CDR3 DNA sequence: TGCGCCAGCAGCCCCGGGACAGTCGCTGGAAACACCATATATTTT. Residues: CASSPGTVAGNTIYF.

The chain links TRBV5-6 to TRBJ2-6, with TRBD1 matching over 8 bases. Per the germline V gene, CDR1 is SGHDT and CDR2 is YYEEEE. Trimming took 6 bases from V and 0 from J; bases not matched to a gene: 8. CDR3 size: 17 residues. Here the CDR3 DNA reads TGTGCCAGCACCCGGACAGGGCCCAACTCTGGGGCCAACGTCCTGACTTTC. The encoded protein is CASTRTGPNSGANVLTF.

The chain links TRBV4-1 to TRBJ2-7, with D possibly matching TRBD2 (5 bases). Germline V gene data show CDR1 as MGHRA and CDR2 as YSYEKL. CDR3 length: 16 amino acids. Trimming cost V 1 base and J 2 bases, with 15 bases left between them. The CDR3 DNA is TGCGCCAGCAGCCAAGTTGGAGGCTCGGAGGCCTACGAGCAGTACTTC. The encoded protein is CASSQVGGSEAYEQYF.

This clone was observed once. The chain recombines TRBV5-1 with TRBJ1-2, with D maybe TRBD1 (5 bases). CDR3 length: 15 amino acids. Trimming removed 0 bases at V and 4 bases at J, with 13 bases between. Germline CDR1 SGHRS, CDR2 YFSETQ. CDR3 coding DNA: TGCGCCAGCAGCTTGGCCTCAGGGTCCAGCTATGGCTACACCTTC. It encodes CASSLASGSSYGYTF.

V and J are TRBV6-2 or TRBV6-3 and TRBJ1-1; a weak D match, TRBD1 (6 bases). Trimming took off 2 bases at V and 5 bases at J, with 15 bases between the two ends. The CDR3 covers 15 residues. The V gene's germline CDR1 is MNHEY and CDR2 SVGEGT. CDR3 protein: CASSYLRGARTEAFF. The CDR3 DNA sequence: TGTGCCAGCAGTTACCTTCGGGGGGCGAGGACTGAAGCTTTCTTT.

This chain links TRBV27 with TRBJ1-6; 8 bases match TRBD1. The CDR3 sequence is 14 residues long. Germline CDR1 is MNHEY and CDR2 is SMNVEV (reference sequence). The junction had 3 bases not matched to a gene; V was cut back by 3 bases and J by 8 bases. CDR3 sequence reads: CASSLDRVDSPLHF. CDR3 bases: TGTGCCAGCAGTTTGGACAGGGTTGATTCACCCCTCCACTTT.

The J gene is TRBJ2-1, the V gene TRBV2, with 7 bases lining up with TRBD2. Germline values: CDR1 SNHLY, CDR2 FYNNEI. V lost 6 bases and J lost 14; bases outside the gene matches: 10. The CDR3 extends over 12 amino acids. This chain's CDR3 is CASSAPGREEFF. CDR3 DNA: TGTGCCAGCAGCGCTCCTGGGAGGGAGGAGTTCTTC.

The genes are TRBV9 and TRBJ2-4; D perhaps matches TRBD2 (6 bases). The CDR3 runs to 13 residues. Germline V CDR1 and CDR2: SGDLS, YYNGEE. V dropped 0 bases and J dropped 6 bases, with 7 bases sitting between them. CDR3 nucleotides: TGTGCCAGCAGCGTAGAGGGAGGAAACATTCAGTACTTC. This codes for CASSVEGGNIQYF.

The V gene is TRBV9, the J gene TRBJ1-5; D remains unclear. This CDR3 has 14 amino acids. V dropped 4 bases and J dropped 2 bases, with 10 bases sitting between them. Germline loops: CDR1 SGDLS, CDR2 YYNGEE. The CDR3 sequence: CASSPGSGNQPQHF. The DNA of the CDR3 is TGTGCCAGCAGCCCCGGGTCTGGCAATCAGCCCCAGCATTTT.

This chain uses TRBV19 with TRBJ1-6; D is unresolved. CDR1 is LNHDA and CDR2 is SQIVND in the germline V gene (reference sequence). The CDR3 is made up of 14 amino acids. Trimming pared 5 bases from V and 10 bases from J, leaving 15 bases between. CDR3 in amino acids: CASSLAANPSPLHF. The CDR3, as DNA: TGTGCCAGTAGTTTAGCAGCTAATCCATCACCCCTCCACTTT.

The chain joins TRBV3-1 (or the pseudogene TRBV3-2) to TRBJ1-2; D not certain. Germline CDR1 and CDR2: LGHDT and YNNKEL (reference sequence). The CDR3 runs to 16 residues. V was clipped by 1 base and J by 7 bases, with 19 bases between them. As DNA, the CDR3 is TGTGCCAGCAGCCAAGTGCTTGTTTCGGGATCCCGTGGCTACACCTTC. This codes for CASSQVLVSGSRGYTF.

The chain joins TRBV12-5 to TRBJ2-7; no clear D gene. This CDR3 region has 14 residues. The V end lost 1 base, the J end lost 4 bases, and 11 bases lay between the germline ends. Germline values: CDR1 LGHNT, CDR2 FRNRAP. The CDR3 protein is CASGLEGRTYEQYF. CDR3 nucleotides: TGTGCTAGTGGTTTGGAAGGCAGGACGTACGAGCAGTACTTC.

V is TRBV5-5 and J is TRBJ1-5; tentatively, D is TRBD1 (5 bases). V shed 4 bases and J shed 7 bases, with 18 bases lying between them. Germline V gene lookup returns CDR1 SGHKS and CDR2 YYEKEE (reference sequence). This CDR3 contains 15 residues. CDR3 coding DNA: TGTGCCAGCAGCCATACCGGGGGGACGGTACAGCCCCAGCATTTT. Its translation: CASSHTGGTVQPQHF. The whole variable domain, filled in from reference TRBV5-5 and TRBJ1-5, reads DAGVTQSPTHLIKTRGQQVTLRCSPISGHKSVSWYQQVLGQGPQFIFQYYEKEERGRGNFPDRFSARQFPNYSSELNVNALLLGDSALYLCASSHTGGTVQPQHFGDGTRLSIL.

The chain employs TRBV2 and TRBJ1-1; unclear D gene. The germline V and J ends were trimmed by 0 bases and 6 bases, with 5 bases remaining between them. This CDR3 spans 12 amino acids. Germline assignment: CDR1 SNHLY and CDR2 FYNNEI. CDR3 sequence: CASSEAWAEAFF. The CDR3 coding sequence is TGTGCCAGCAGTGAAGCGTGGGCTGAAGCTTTCTTT.

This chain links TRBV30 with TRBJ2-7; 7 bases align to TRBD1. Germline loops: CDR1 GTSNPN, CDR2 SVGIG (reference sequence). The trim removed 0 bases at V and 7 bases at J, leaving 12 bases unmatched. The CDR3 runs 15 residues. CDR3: CAWSVLWDRSFEQYF. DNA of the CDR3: TGTGCCTGGAGTGTATTGTGGGACAGATCTTTTGAGCAGTACTTC.

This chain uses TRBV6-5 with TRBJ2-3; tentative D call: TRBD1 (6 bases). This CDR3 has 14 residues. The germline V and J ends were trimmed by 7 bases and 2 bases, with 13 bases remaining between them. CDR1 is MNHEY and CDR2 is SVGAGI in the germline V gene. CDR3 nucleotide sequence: TGTGCCAGCAAAACAGGGCCCCTCACAGATACGCAGTATTTT. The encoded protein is CASKTGPLTDTQYF.

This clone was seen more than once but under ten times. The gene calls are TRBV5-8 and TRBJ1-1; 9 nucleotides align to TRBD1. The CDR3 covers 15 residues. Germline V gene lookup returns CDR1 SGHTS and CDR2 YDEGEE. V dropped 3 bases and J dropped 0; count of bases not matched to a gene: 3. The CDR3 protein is CASSWGQGLNTEAFF. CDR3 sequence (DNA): TGTGCCAGCAGCTGGGGACAGGGCTTGAACACTGAAGCTTTCTTT.

DNA of the CDR3: TGTGCCAGCAGCTTTCGAGGGTCTAATGAAAAACTGTTTTTT. This translates into CASSFRGSNEKLFF. The gene calls are TRBV5-8 and TRBJ1-4; D uncertain. The CDR3 runs 14 residues. V was shortened by 2 bases and J by 3 bases, with 8 bases between the two germline ends. The germline V gene has CDR1 SGHTS and CDR2 YDEGEE.

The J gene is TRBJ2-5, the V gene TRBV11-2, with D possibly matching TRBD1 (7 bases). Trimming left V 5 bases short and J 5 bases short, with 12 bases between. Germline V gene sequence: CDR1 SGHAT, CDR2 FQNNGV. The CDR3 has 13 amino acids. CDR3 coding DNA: TGTGCCAGCAGCCCAGGGGGGAGGGAGACCCAGTACTTC. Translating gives CASSPGGRETQYF.

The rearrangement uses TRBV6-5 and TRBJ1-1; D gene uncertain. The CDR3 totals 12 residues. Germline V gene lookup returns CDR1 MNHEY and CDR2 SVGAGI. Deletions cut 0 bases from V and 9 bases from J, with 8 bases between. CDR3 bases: TGTGCCAGCAGTTACTCTACAGCCAAAGCTTTCTTT. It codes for CASSYSTAKAFF.

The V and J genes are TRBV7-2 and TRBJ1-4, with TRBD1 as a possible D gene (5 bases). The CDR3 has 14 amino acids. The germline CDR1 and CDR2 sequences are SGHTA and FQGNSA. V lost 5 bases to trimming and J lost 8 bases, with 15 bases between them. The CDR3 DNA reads TGTGCCAGCAGCCTCCACCGACAGTCCGAAAAACTGTTTTTT. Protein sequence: CASSLHRQSEKLFF.

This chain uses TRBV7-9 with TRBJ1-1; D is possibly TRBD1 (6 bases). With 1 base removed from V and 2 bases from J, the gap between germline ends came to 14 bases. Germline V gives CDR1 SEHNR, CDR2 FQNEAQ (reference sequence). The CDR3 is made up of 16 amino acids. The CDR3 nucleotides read TGTGCCAGCAGCTTAGTGGGGGGCGCACGCAACACTGAAGCTTTCTTT. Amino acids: CASSLVGGARNTEAFF.

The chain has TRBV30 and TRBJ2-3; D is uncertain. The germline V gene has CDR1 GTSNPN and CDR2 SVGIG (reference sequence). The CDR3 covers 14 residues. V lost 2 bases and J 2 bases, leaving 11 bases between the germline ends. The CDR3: CAWSPVRLTDTQYF. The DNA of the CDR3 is TGTGCCTGGAGTCCCGTCCGACTCACAGATACGCAGTATTTT.